This T cell receptor (beta chain) emerged from a study of cytomegalovirus exposure and HLA in healthy donors. The study ran its PCR with 60 Vbeta and 13 Jbeta primers. Sequencing was performed with immunoSEQ multiplex PCR; in TCRdb, only in-frame clones are kept and a portion is missing. The listing records 100,000 to 150,000 clones. The germline V gene has CDR1 SGDLS and CDR2 YYNGEE. Trimming shortened V by 3 bases and J by 0 bases, and 13 bases separated the two germline ends. This CDR3 is built from 16 residues. The receptor comes from a man younger than 30 in good health and CMV-seronegative. Sequenced material: PBMCs. The chain uses TRBV9 and TRBJ1-3, with D perhaps TRBD1 (6 bases). CDR3 loop: CASSADLRGSGNTIYF. In nucleotides, the CDR3 is TGTGCCAGCAGCGCGGACCTCAGGGGCTCTGGAAACACCATATATTTT.